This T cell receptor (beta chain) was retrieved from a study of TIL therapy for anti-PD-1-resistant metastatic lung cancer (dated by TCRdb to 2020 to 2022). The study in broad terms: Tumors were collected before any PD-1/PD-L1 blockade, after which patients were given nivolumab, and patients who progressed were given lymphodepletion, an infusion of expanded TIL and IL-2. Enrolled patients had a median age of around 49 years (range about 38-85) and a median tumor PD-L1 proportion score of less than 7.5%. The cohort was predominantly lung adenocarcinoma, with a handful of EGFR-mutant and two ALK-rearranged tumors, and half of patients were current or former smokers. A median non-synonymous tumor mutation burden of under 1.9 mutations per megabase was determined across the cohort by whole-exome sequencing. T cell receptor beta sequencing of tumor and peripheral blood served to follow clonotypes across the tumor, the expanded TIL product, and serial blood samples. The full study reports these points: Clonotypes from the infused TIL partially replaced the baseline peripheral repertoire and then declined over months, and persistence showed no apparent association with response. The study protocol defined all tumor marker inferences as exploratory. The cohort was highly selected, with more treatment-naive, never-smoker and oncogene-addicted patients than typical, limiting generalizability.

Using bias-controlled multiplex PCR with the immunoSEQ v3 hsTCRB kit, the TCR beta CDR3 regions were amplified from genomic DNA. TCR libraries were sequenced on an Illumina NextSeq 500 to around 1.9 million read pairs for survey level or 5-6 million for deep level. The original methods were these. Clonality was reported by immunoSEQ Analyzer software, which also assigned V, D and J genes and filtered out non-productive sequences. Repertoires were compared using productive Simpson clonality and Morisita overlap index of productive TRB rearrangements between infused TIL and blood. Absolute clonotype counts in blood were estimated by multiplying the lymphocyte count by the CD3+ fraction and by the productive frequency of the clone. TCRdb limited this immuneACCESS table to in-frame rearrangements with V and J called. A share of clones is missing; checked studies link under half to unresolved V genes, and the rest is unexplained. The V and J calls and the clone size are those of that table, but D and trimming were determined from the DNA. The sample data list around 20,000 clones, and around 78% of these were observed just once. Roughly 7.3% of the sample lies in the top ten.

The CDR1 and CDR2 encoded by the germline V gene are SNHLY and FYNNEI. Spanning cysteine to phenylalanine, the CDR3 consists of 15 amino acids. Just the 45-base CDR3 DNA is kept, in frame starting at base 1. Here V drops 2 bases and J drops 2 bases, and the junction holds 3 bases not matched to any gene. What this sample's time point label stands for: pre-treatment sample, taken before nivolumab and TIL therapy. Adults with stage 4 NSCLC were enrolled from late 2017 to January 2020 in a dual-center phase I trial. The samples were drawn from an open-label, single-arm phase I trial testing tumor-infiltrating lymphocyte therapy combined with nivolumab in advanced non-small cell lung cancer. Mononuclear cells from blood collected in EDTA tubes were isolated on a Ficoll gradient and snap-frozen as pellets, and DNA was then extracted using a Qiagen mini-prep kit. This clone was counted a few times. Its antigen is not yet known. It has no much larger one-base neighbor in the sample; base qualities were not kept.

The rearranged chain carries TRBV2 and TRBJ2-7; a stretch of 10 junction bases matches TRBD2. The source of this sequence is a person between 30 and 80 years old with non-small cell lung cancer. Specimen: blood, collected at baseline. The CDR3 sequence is CASSESGRAAYEQYF. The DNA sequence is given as TGTGCCAGCAGTGAAAGCGGGAGGGCGGCCTACGAGCAGTACTTC.